This T cell receptor (beta chain) was found in a study of CD8+CD57+ T cells in acquired aplastic anemia. As concerns this clonotype: What it recognizes is unknown.

Those patients picked for sequencing had displayed CD8+CD57+ cell expansion on flow cytometry. The CDR3 is 16 amino acids. V was clipped by 0 bases and J by 6 bases, with 14 bases between them. The germline CDR1 and CDR2 sequences are LNHNV and YYDKDF (reference sequence). Study results and limitations: No significant patient-versus-control difference appeared in CD8+ Simpson's diversity.

TCR beta VDJ and CDR3 profiling used genomic DNA as template. Each CDR3 protein is one row after TCRdb ran MiXCR on the reads. Among some 200,000 distinct CDR3 sequences listed, around 48% were seen once. The chain combines TRBV15 with TRBJ1-4; a possible D gene is TRBD1 (6 bases). The sequence came from a human donor with aplastic anemia. Material for sequencing was sorted CD4+, CD8+, or CD8+CD57+ T cells (not recorded which) from PBMCs. The CDR3 DNA sequence: TGTGCCACCAGCAGAGATTTGGGGGCAGTGGATGAAAAACTGTTTTTT. It specifies CATSRDLGAVDEKLFF. Looking up the rest from reference TRBV15 and TRBJ1-4 gives the full variable domain: DAMVIQNPRYQVTQFGKPVTLSCSQTLNHNVMYWYQQKSSQAPKLLFHYYDKDFNNEADTPDNFQSRRPNTSFCFLDIRSPGLGDTAMYLCATSRDLGAVDEKLFFGSGTQLSVL.